This T cell receptor beta chain is drawn from a study of T cells expressing NK-cell markers. TCRdb re-analyzed the 5' RACE reads; it lists each CDR3 protein once, without DNA. The table for this sample gives about 390,000 distinct CDR3 sequences. Sequenced sample: blood T cells: a sorted CD56 or NKG2C T cell subset, CD4+ or CD8+ T cells, or bulk PBMC T cells (not recorded which). This sequence originates from a woman between 50 and 59 years old in good health.

This CDR3 reads CASNPNGQGNEQFF. The chain has TRBV5-1 and TRBJ2-1; the TCRdb D gene call, TRBD1, has no DNA to confirm it. The V gene's germline CDR1 is SGHRS and CDR2 YFSETQ. This CDR3 is built from 14 residues.